This TCR beta chain was profiled in a study of blood T cell repertoires in COVID-19 (TCRdb year 2020). With respect to the entire study: Samples from collaborators originated in the United States, Italy and Spain and spanned both the acute and convalescent phases of COVID-19. The dataset comprised deeply sampled blood TCRbeta repertoires from subjects exposed to, actively infected with, or recovered from COVID-19. The repertoires were released in a freely available public database meant as a resource for research on the immune response to SARS-CoV-2. Where HLA class I and class II types were available, the types were taken from metadata supplied by the sample provider, not from assay-based typing. The prospective study material was composed of cDNA or gDNA derived from T cells, B-cell-depleted T cells, or PBMCs. The samples were drawn from the first 160 participants of the ongoing ImmuneRACE study and from under 1,500 subjects provided by 6 global collaborators. A de-identified subject ID, COVID-19 status, age in years and sex were almost always included in the sample metadata.

Results the study describes overall, beyond this receptor: How much clinical and demographic metadata was included differed by source and by participant, and the metadata was provided uncurated.

Regarding this clone: This clone's antigen is unknown. The sample holds no much larger clone one base away, and base qualities are not on file.

TCRbeta CDR3 regions were amplified from genomic DNA using the immunoSEQ Assay, a bias-controlled multiplex PCR. In the original analysis: The number of nucleated cells in each sample was estimated from the amplification of reference gene primers within the assay. To quantify the absolute abundance of each unique TCRbeta CDR3 rearrangement, sequence reads were collapsed and filtered. For each sample, productive Simpson clonality was calculated as the square root of Simpson's diversity index over productive rearrangements. TCRdb re-hosts the immuneACCESS table, in-frame sequences only. Its copies lack some clones; in the studies checked, an unresolved V gene accounts for under half of them, and the cause for the rest is not known. V, J and clone size were drawn from that table, and D and trimming were deduced from the DNA. The sample has approximately 440,000 clones on record, 87% of them singletons. The ten largest clones add up to under 0.75% of the sample.

In the prospective study, participants were roughly 18 to 95 years old, resided in about 25 geographic areas of the United States, and were enrolled through a virtual design. To assign participants to cohorts, the prospective study relied on clinical history that participants themselves reported in a screening survey and a study questionnaire. For ImmuneRACE Cohort 3, a participant was defined as recovered based on two consecutive negative NP/OP PCR tests, clearance by a healthcare professional, or resolution of symptoms. Mobile phlebotomists in the prospective study collected whole blood, serum and a nasopharyngeal or oropharyngeal swab from every participant. Participants in the prospective study had the option to provide additional blood draws and questionnaires over a 2-month period. Prospective study blood samples were shipped either frozen or at room temperature before DNA extraction. Sequences MGHRA (CDR1) and YSYEKL (CDR2) are obtained from the germline V gene. V ends up 1 base short and J 6 bases short, with an unmatched junction base count of 7. From its cysteine to its phenylalanine, the CDR3 spans 15 amino acids. The sequence is cut down to CDR3 DNA, 45 bases in frame from base 1.

The receptor chain draws on TRBV4-1 and TRBJ2-3, with 7 middle bases fitting TRBD1. Sequenced sample: PBMCs or T cells enriched from blood (not recorded which). The sequence was collected from a woman aged 18-29 years who had recovered from COVID-19. The CDR3: CASSQGPEGADTQYF. The DNA is as follows: TGCGCCAGCAGCCAAGGACCCGAGGGGGCGGATACGCAGTATTTT.